This T cell receptor (beta chain) came from a study of shared clonotypes between healthy human individuals. With regard to this clone: The antigen is unknown.

Study-level results: Among donors, the sharing of clonotypes was expected to be influenced by sequencing depth. Non-shared clonotypes displayed generation probabilities falling below those of clonotypes present in all four donors.

Terminally differentiated effector memory CD45RA+ cells were left out of the naive CD8 fraction, which was CD45RO-negative and positively selected for CCR7. V gave up 1 base and J gave up 6 bases, with 11 bases separating them. CDR3 length: 14 residues. The germline CDR1 and CDR2 sequences are SGDLS and YYNGEE. Only in-frame clones appear in the TCRdb table, and some are missing; sequencing was by immunoSEQ multiplex PCR. The sample gives over 800,000 clones, around 93% of which show up once; nearly 25% is in the top ten. The source material was naive CD8+ T cells sorted from blood. The sequence was obtained from a man younger than 45 in good health. The chain carries TRBV9 and TRBJ2-1; D unclear. Written as DNA, the CDR3 is TGTGCCAGCAGCGTATCTAAGGGATCCAATGAGCAGTTCTTC. This sequence encodes CASSVSKGSNEQFF.